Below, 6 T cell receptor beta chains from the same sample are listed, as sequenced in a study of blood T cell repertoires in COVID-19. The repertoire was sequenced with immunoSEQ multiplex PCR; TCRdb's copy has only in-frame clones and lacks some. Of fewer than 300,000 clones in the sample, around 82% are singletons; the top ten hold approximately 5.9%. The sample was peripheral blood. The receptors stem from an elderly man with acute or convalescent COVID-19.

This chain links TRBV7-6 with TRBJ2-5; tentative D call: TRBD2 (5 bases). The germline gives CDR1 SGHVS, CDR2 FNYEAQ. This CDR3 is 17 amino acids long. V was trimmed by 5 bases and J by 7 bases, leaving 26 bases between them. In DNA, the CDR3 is TGTGCCAGCAGCGCACACCCCGGGCCAACCCGCGAGGGGACCCAGTACTTC. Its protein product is CASSAHPGPTREGTQYF.

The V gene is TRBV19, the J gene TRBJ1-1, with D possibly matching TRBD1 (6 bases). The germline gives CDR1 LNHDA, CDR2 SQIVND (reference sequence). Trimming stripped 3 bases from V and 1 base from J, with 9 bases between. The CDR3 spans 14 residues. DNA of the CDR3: TGTGCCAGTAGTATGGGGACACAGAACACTGAAGCTTTCTTT. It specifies CASSMGTQNTEAFF.

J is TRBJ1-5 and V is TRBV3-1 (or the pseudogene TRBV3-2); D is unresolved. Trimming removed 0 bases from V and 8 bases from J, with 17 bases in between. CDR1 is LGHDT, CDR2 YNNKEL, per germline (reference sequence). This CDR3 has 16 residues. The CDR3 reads CASSQEVREGVEPQHF. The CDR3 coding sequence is TGTGCCAGCAGCCAAGAAGTGCGGGAGGGTGTTGAGCCCCAGCATTTT.

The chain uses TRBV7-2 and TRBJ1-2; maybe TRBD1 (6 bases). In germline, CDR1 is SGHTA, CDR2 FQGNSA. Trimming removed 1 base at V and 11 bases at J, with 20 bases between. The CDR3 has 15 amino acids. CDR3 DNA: TGTGCCAGCAGCTTAGTTTTCGGCGAGGGGGTTGAATACACCTTC. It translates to CASSLVFGEGVEYTF.

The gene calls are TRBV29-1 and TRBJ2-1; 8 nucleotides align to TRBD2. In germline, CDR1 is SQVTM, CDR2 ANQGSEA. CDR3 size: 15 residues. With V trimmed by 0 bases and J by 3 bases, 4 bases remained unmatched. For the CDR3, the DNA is TGCAGCGTTGAAGATTACGGGACTAGCTACAATGAGCAGTTCTTC. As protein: CSVEDYGTSYNEQFF.

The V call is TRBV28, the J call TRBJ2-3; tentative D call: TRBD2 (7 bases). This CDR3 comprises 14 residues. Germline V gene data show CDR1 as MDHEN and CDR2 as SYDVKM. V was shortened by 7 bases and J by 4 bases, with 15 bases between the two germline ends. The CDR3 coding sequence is TGTGCCAGCACCCCGACGGGGGGCGCAGATACGCAGTATTTT. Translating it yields CASTPTGGADTQYF. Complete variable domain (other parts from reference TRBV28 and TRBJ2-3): DVKVTQSSRYLVKRTGEKVFLECVQDMDHENMFWYRQDPGLGLRLIYFSYDVKMKEKGDIPEGYSVSREKKERFSLILESASTNQTSMYLCASTPTGGADTQYFGPGTRLTVL.